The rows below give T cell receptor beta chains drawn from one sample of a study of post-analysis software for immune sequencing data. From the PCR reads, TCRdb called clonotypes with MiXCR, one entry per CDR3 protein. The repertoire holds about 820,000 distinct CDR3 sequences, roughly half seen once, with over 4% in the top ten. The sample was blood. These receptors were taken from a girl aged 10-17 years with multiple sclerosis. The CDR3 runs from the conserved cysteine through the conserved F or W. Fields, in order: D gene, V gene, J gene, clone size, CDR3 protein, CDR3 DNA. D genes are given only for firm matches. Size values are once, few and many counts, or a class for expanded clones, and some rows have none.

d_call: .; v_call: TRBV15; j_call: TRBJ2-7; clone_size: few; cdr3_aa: CATSMAPRGSYEQYF; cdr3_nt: TGTGCCACCAGCATGGCCCCTAGGGGCTCCTACGAGCAGTACTTC
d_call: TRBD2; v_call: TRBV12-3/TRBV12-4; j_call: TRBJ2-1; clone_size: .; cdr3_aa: CVSTSGLAGKNEQFF; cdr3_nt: TGTGTCAGCACCTCGGGACTAGCGGGCAAGAATGAGCAGTTCTTC
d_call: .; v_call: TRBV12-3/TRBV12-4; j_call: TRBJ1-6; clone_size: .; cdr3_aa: CASSGTAGPSPLHF; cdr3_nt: TGTGCCAGCAGCGGGACGGCCGGGCCTTCACCCCTCCACTTT
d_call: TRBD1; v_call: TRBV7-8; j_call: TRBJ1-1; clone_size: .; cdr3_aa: CASSLDQVFRDRANTEAFF; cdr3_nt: TGTGCCAGCAGCTTAGATCAGGTCTTCCGGGACAGGGCGAACACTGAAGCTTTCTTT
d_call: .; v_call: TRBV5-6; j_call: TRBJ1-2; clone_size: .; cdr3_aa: CASSLEPAGGGYTF; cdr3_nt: TGTGCCAGCAGCTTGGAACCGGCAGGTGGGGGCTACACCTTC
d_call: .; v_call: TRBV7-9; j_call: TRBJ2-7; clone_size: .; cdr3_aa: CASSFAPLGRTYYNEQYF; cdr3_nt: TGTGCCAGCAGCTTCGCTCCTCTGGGACGGACCTACTACAATGAGCAGTACTTC
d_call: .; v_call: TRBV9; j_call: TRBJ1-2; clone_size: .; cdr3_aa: CASSVGGLYGYTF; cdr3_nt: TGTGCCAGCAGCGTAGGGGGTCTCTATGGCTACACCTTC
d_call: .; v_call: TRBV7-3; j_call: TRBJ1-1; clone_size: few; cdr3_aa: CASSADLQSTEAFF; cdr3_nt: TGTGCCAGCAGCGCCGACTTACAGAGCACTGAAGCTTTCTTT
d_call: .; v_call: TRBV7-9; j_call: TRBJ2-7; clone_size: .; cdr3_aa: CASSRHTPGGSYEQYF; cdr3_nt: TGTGCCAGCAGCCGACATACGCCCGGGGGCTCTTACGAGCAGTACTTC
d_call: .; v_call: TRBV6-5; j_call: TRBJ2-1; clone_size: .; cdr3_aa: CASSEQGSYNEQFF; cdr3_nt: TGTGCCAGCAGTGAACAGGGATCCTACAATGAGCAGTTCTTC
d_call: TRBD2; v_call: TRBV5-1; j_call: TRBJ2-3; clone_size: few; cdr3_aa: CASSLEPRRGLAGVTDTQYF; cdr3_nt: TGCGCCAGCAGCTTGGAGCCCAGGAGGGGACTAGCGGGAGTCACAGATACGCAGTATTTT
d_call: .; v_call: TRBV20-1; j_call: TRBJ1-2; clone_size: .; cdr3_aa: CSARTGGSYGYTF; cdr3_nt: TGCAGTGCTAGAACGGGAGGGAGCTATGGCTACACCTTC
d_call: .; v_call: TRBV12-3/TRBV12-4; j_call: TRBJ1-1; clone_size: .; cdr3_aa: CASSRRATGNTEAFF; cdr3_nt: TGTGCCAGCAGTCGTCGGGCGACAGGGAACACTGAAGCTTTCTTT
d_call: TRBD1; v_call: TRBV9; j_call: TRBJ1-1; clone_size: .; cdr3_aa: CASSVYNRGWSTEAFF; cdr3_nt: TGTGCCAGCAGCGTATACAACAGGGGTTGGAGCACTGAAGCTTTCTTT
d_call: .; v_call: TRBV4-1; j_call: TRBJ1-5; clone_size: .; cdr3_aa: CASSQPKGPTSNQPQHF; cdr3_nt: TGCGCCAGCAGCCAACCCAAAGGACCGACTAGCAATCAGCCCCAGCATTTT
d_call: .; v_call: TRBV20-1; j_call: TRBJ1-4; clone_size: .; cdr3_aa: CSATRGATNEKLFF; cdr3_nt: TGCAGTGCTACCCGTGGAGCAACTAATGAAAAACTGTTTTTT
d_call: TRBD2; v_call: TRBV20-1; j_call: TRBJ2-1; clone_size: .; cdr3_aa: CSARPISGSSYNEQFF; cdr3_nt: TGCAGTGCTAGACCCATTAGCGGGTCTTCCTACAATGAGCAGTTCTTC
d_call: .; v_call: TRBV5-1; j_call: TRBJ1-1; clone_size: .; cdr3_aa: CASGEVVGTEAFF; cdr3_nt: TGCGCCAGCGGGGAGGTCGTGGGCACTGAAGCTTTCTTT
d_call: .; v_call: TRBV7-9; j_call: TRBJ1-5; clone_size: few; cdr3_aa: CASSSSRQGNQPQHF; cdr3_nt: TGTGCCAGCAGCTCCTCCAGGCAAGGCAATCAGCCCCAGCATTTT
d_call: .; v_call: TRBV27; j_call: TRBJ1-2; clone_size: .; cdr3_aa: CASSLAGWGYTF; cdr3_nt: TGTGCCAGCAGTTTGGCGGGATGGGGCTACACCTTC
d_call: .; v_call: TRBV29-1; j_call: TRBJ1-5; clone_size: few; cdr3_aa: CSVADTGNQPQHF; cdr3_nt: TGCAGCGTTGCGGACACAGGCAATCAGCCCCAGCATTTT
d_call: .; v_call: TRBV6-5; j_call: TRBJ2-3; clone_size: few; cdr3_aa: CASSLGRLTTDTQYF; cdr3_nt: TGTGCCAGCAGTCTGGGACGGCTGACCACAGATACGCAGTATTTT
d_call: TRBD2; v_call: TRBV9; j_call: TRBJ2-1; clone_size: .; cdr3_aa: CASSGTSGGAGEQFF; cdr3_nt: TGTGCCAGCAGCGGCACTAGCGGGGGGGCCGGTGAGCAGTTCTTC
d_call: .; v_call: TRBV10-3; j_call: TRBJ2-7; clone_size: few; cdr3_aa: CAISESGRNYEQYF; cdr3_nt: TGTGCCATCAGTGAGTCGGGCCGGAACTACGAGCAGTACTTC
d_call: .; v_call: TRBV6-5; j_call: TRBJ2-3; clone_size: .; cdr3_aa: CASSIKNTQYF; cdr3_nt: TGTGCCAGCAGTATAAAGAATACGCAGTATTTT
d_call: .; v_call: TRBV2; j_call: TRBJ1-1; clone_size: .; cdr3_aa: CASSERAGATEAFF; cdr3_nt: TGTGCCAGCAGTGAAAGAGCAGGGGCCACTGAAGCTTTCTTT
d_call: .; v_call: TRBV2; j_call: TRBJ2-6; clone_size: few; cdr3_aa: CASSEGVYGANVLTF; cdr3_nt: TGTGCCAGCAGTGAGGGTGTCTATGGGGCCAACGTCCTGACTTTC
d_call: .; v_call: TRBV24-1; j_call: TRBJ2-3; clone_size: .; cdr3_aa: CAPQGPGTDTQYF; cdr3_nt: TGTGCTCCTCAAGGCCCGGGCACAGATACGCAGTATTTT
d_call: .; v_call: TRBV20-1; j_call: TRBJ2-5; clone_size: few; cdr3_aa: CSASFGLRRGMGETQYF; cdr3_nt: TGCAGTGCTAGCTTTGGACTGAGGAGAGGGATGGGAGAGACCCAGTACTTC
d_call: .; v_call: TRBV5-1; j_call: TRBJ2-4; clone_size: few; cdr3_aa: CASSLDVDKNIQYF; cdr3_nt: TGCGCCAGCAGCTTGGATGTTGACAAAAACATTCAGTACTTC
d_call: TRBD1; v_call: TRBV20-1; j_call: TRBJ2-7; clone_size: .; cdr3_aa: CSARETGVISYEQYF; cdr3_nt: TGCAGTGCTAGAGAGACAGGGGTAATTTCCTACGAGCAGTACTTC
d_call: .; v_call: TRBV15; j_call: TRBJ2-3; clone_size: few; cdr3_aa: CATSSSTGSTDTQYF; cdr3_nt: TGTGCCACCAGCAGCTCGACAGGTAGCACAGATACGCAGTATTTT
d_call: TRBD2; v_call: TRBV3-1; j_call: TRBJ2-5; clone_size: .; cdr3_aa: CASSQTSQTETQYF; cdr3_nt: TGTGCCAGCAGCCAGACTAGCCAGACGGAGACCCAGTACTTC
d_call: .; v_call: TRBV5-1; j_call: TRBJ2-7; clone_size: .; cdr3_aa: CASSLEVSGTYEQYF; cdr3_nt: TGCGCCAGCAGCTTGGAGGTTAGCGGAACCTACGAGCAGTACTTC
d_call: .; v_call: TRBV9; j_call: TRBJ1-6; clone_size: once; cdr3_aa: CASSPSRTGDGDSPLHF; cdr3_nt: TGTGCCAGCAGCCCCAGCCGGACTGGGGATGGGGATTCACCCCTCCACTTT
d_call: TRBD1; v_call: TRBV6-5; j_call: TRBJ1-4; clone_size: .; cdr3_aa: CASSYDSGQGAISGLFF; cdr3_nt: TGTGCCAGCAGTTACGACTCGGGACAGGGGGCTATCAGTGGACTGTTTTTT
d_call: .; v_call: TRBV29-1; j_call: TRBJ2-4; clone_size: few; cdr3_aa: CSVGLDLAKNIQYF; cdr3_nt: TGCAGCGTTGGGTTAGACCTAGCCAAAAACATTCAGTACTTC
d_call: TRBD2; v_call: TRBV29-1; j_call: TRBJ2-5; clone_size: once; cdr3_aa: CSVEGLAGGGQETQYF; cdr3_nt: TGCAGCGTCGAGGGACTAGCGGGAGGAGGTCAAGAGACCCAGTACTTC
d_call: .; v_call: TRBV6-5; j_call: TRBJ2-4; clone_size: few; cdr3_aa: CASSPNAGLWAKNIQYF; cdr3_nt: TGTGCCAGCAGTCCCAATGCGGGACTGTGGGCCAAAAACATTCAGTACTTC
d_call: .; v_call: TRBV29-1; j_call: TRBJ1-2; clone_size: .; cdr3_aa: CSVEVIQQVIYGYTF; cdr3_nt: TGCAGCGTTGAAGTAATACAACAGGTTATCTATGGCTACACCTTC